This T cell receptor (beta chain) appears in the sequencing data of a study of shared clonotypes between healthy human individuals (dated by TCRdb to the early 2020s). At the level of the whole study: The cohort comprised two women and a few men aged 18 to 49 years. For each donor, CD4 naive and CD4 memory were each given three plates, CD8 naive was given two plates, and CD8 memory was given one plate. To estimate repertoire size and how much clonotype sharing occurs between individuals, the study deeply sequenced the blood TCR repertoires of five healthy adults. Different laboratories and diverse techniques were used to prepare libraries and sequence TCR repertoires, to increase sequencing depth and limit assay-specific biases. Between about 0.94 and 8.9 billion PBMCs per donor were obtained by leukapheresis. The paper as a whole reports these results and caveats: Higher generation probabilities were observed for clonotypes shared by all four sorted-subset donors than for non-shared clonotypes. Larger estimated clonotype richness was generally found for naive subsets than for memory subsets. Pairwise subsampling indicated that sequencing depth was expected to affect the degree of clonotype sharing among donors. Only blood was sampled, and tissue TCR repertoires likely differ from those in blood. Incomplete sequencing was indicated by rarefaction of sorted-subset datasets, despite the large sequencing depth. When a handful of donors were compared, the shared fraction of clonotypes was roughly 4.8% for naive CD4, 3.5% to 4% for naive CD8, about 2.4% for memory CD4, and under 0.5% for memory CD8. Because the study included only a small number of donors, the genetic and exposure-history diversity represented was limited.

Concerning this clone itself: This clone's antigen is unknown. Per-base quality was not reported, and no clone a single base away is much larger than it.

Using the deep immunoSEQ assay, multiplex PCR amplified TCR CDR3 regions from genomic DNA. Extracted genomic DNA from each cell subset was spread evenly across all wells of several immunoSEQ 96-well plates, with each plate serving as a replicate. For sorted subsets, roughly 0.2 ug genomic DNA, equal to some 28,000 T cell genomes, was loaded into each replicate PCR. Purified libraries were measured with a Qubit 3.0 fluorometer, size-checked on a Bioanalyzer 2100, and measured again with the KAPA Library Quantification kit. A separate single-read 150-cycle Illumina NextSeq 550 flow cell was used to sequence each immunoSEQ 96-well plate. In the source study's methods: The immunoSEQ output contained only junctional sequences without quality scores, so filtering could not match that applied to full-length reads. Sequences were annotated with PyIR, a Python wrapper for IgBLAST v1.9, and V/J genes and CDR3 were assigned using IMGT germline references. Reads were removed for weak V/J assignments (E-value above 1e-6), missing CDR3, stop codons, out-of-frame junctions, or ambiguous translated residues. V3J clonotypes were defined as sequences sharing an identical inferred V gene, J gene, and CDR3 amino acid sequence. The percentage overlap between two repertoires was calculated by dividing the number of shared unique clonotypes by the size of the smaller repertoire. Three approaches were used to assess repertoire richness: RTK rarefaction, the Chao1 estimator, and Recon v2.1 estimates of unobserved clonotypes. Generation probabilities were computed with OLGA for all TCRbeta clonotypes obtained by the gDNA method from several donors. TCRdb took this table from immuneACCESS and kept in-frame rearrangements with V and J called. Such tables lack part of the clones; where checked against another copy, unresolved V genes explain under half of the gap, and the rest is unexplained. The DNA gave D and trimming, while V, J and clone size come from that table. The sample yields some 2.1 million clones; over 85% were counted once. Jointly, the top ten make up around 0.13% of the sample.

The donors were healthy, HIV-negative adults who had no recently reported acute infections or vaccinations. All donors were Caucasian adults living in Nashville, Tennessee, USA. Magnetic negative selection was used to enrich CD4+ T cells, after which naive cells were positively selected on CD45RA and the negative fraction became the memory subset. After blood collection by leukapheresis, PBMCs were isolated using Ficoll-Histopaque density gradient centrifugation and then cryopreserved in the vapor phase of liquid nitrogen. Purity and quantity of every magnetically sorted T cell population were checked by analytical flow cytometry. From each sorted fraction, genomic DNA was isolated and quantified by UV absorbance on a Nanodrop 2000c. The TCR comes from a man aged 18-30 years in good health. Material: naive CD4+ T cells sorted from blood. The sample's cell subset or site label is to be understood as: CD45RA+ positively selected.

This receptor has the CDR3 CASRGEGVYGYTF. The DNA sequence reads TGTGCCAGTAGGGGAGAGGGGGTCTATGGCTACACCTTC. The receptor chain draws on TRBV19 and TRBJ1-2; a weak D assignment points to TRBD1 (6 bases agree). CDR1 is given as LNHDA and CDR2 as SQIVND, both from the germline V gene (reference sequence). The CDR3, cysteine through phenylalanine, is 13 amino acids long. The only DNA kept is the CDR3, 39 bases in frame from the first base. Trimming at the junction amounts to 6 bases on V and 4 bases on J, and the germline ends lie 12 bases apart.